Presented here are 26 T cell receptor beta chains from one specimen sequenced in a study of shared clonotypes between healthy human individuals. The data were produced by immunoSEQ multiplex PCR, yet TCRdb's version contains in-frame clones alone and is incomplete. Of about 1.5 million clones detected, approximately 98% appear once; the ten largest clones hold about 0.42%. The sample comprised naive CD4+ T cells sorted from blood. Subset described: CD45RA+ positively selected. The receptors here all came from a man aged 25-45 years in good health.

The gene calls are TRBV18 and TRBJ2-1; D is perhaps TRBD2 (6 bases). The CDR3 length is 16 residues. Germline values: CDR1 KGHSH, CDR2 LQKENI. Trimming left V 3 bases short and J 6 bases short, with 18 bases between. The CDR3 DNA reads as TGTGCCAGCTCACCGTACACCGGCGGGGCATTCAATGAGCAGTTCTTC. It translates to CASSPYTGGAFNEQFF.

This chain links TRBV27 with TRBJ1-5; D unclear. V was trimmed by 2 bases and J by 3 bases, leaving 11 bases between them. Germline CDR1 and CDR2: MNHEY and SMNVEV (reference sequence). The CDR3 sequence is 15 residues long. Written as DNA, the CDR3 is TGTGCCAGCAGTTTAAATTCGCGGGTCAATCAGCCCCAGCATTTT. This sequence encodes CASSLNSRVNQPQHF.

CDR3 nucleotides: TGTGCCAGTAGTCCACGACAGGGCCAAGGGATTTACGAGCAGTACTTC. This sequence encodes CASSPRQGQGIYEQYF. The V gene is TRBV19, the J gene TRBJ2-7; the match to TRBD1 covers 7 bases. CDR1 and CDR2 from the germline V gene are LNHDA and SQIVND (reference sequence). The CDR3 contains 16 residues. V lost 5 bases to trimming and J lost 4 bases; unmatched junction nucleotides: 14.

This chain joins TRBV15 and TRBJ1-3; D unclear. The V gene lost 0 bases and the J gene lost 3 bases, with 18 bases spanning the gap. Looked up from germline, CDR1 is LNHNV and CDR2 is YYDKDF (reference sequence). The length of the CDR3 is 18 residues. CDR3 sequence: CATSRDSADRNVGNTIYF. CDR3 coding DNA: TGTGCCACCAGCAGAGATTCGGCGGACCGCAACGTTGGAAACACCATATATTTT.

The gene calls are TRBV15 and TRBJ1-5; no clear D. Trimming pared 8 bases from V and 7 bases from J, leaving 15 bases between. This CDR3 comprises 13 residues. CDR1 is LNHNV and CDR2 is YYDKDF in the germline V gene (reference sequence). Written as DNA, the CDR3 is TGTGCCACCGGCTTGGGCATTGGGCAGCCCCAGCATTTT. Translating gives CATGLGIGQPQHF.

The rearrangement links TRBV6-1 to TRBJ1-2; the match to TRBD1 covers 8 bases. Losses at the gene ends were 1 base for V and 4 bases for J; bases not matched to a gene: 8. CDR1 is MNHNS and CDR2 is SASEGT in the germline V gene. CDR3 size: 16 residues. The CDR3 protein is CASSEEVRGLGYGYTF. The CDR3 DNA reads TGTGCCAGCAGTGAAGAGGTCAGGGGGCTGGGCTATGGCTACACCTTC.

Note on this clone: Other nucleotide sequences from this sample produce the same CDR3. The chain has TRBV18 and TRBJ2-1, with unresolved D. Germline V lookup: CDR1 KGHSH, CDR2 LQKENI. The CDR3 runs to 12 residues. The V end was cut by 1 base, the J end by 5 bases, with 3 bases between. The CDR3 region is CASSPRDNEQFF. The DNA of the CDR3 is TGTGCCAGCTCACCACGGGACAATGAGCAGTTCTTC.

This sequence joins TRBV7-2 and TRBJ2-1; 10 bases match TRBD2. From germline, CDR1 is SGHTA and CDR2 FQGNSA. The length of the CDR3 is 13 residues. The J segment lost 8 bases and the V segment lost 3 bases, leaving 1 base of the junction unmatched. DNA for the CDR3: TGTGCCAGCAGCTTGCTAGCGGGAGATGAGCAGTTCTTC. Encoded protein: CASSLLAGDEQFF.

CDR3 loop: CASSIVRDRNEKLFF. CDR3 DNA: TGTGCCAGTAGTATAGTCCGGGACCGTAATGAAAAACTGTTTTTT. This chain links TRBV19 with TRBJ1-4; D perhaps matches TRBD1 (5 bases). The CDR3 contains 15 residues. CDR1 is LNHDA and CDR2 is SQIVND in the germline V gene (reference sequence). Trimming shortened V by 1 base and J by 4 bases, and 10 bases separated the two germline ends.

The chain is built from TRBV28 and TRBJ1-2; D not resolved. CDR1 MDHEN and CDR2 SYDVKM come from the germline V gene. This CDR3 has 14 residues. Trimming removed 5 bases from V and 0 bases from J, with 10 bases in between. The CDR3 here is CASSLGRTNYGYTF. The CDR3 DNA follows: TGTGCCAGCAGTCTCGGACGGACTAACTATGGCTACACCTTC.

The chain links TRBV27 to TRBJ2-7; D may be TRBD1 (6 bases). V lost 6 bases and J lost 3, with 15 bases in between. CDR3 size: 14 residues. Per germline, CDR1 MNHEY and CDR2 SMNVEV (reference sequence). This CDR3 reads CASSATPDSYEQYF. CDR3 bases: TGTGCCAGCAGCGCAACTCCGGACAGCTACGAGCAGTACTTC.

With respect to this clone: Different DNA sequences within this sample yield the same CDR3. The chain combines TRBV14 with TRBJ2-2, with D unclear. Trimming stripped 0 bases from V and 6 bases from J, with 5 bases between. The germline V gene has CDR1 SGHDN and CDR2 FVKESK. The CDR3 has 13 residues. The CDR3 coding sequence is TGTGCCAGCAGCCAAGATCTGGCCGGGGAGCTGTTTTTT. Translation: CASSQDLAGELFF.

The chain recombines TRBV5-4 with TRBJ1-2; D unresolved. CDR3 length: 14 amino acids. Germline loops: CDR1 SGHNT, CDR2 YYREEE (reference sequence). Trimming stripped 4 bases from V and 0 bases from J, with 10 bases between. The CDR3 DNA is TGTGCCAGCAGCGATATGATTGCTAACTATGGCTACACCTTC. Protein: CASSDMIANYGYTF.

The gene calls are TRBV5-4 and TRBJ2-7; 14 nucleotides agree with TRBD2. Trimming took 3 bases from V and 6 from J; bases not matched to a gene: 8. The V gene's germline CDR1 is SGHNT and CDR2 YYREEE (reference sequence). The CDR3 is 16 amino acids. In nucleotides, the CDR3 is TGTGCCAGCAGCTCGGGGGGACTAGCGGGAGTCTCCGAGCAGTACTTC. Translating gives CASSSGGLAGVSEQYF. Based on the CDR3 plus reference TRBV5-4 and TRBJ2-7, the full variable domain is ETGVTQSPTHLIKTRGQQVTLRCSSQSGHNTVSWYQQALGQGPQFIFQYYREEENGRGNFPPRFSGLQFPNYSSELNVNALELDDSALYLCASSSGGLAGVSEQYFGPGTRLTVT.

The genes are TRBV28 and TRBJ2-1, with D possibly being TRBD2 (6 bases). CDR1 is MDHEN and CDR2 is SYDVKM in the germline V gene. The CDR3 is made up of 16 amino acids. The V end was cut by 8 bases, the J end by 3 bases, with 20 bases between. The CDR3 DNA is TGTGCCAGCCCACCCTCCCTAGCGAAGAACTACAATGAGCAGTTCTTC. This sequence encodes CASPPSLAKNYNEQFF.

CDR3 amino acids: CASSLAADTYEKLFF. The CDR3 DNA reads TGTGCCAGCAGCTTGGCCGCAGATACGTATGAAAAACTGTTTTTT. The chain employs TRBV5-5 and TRBJ1-4, with no clear D. Germline lookup yields CDR1 SGHKS and CDR2 YYEKEE (reference sequence). The V end lost 0 bases, the J end lost 6 bases, and 12 bases lay between the germline ends. This CDR3 is built from 15 residues.

This chain links TRBV28 with TRBJ1-3; the D gene is possibly TRBD1 (5 bases). CDR3 length: 15 amino acids. Trimming removed 7 bases from V and 1 base from J, with 14 bases in between. CDR1 is MDHEN, CDR2 SYDVKM, per germline. The CDR3 spells CASTTQGWSGNTIYF. CDR3 in DNA: TGTGCCAGCACGACGCAGGGTTGGTCTGGAAACACCATATATTTT.

V gene TRBV10-3 combines with J gene TRBJ1-1; 8 nucleotides align to TRBD1. This CDR3 spans 14 amino acids. The ends lost 4 bases at V and 3 bases at J; junction bases unmatched: 4. The germline gives CDR1 ENHRY, CDR2 SYGVKD. The CDR3 DNA reads TGTGCCATCAGTGGACAGGGGCGGGACACTGAAGCTTTCTTT. Translating gives CAISGQGRDTEAFF.

The genes are TRBV19 and TRBJ1-5, with 9 bases lining up with TRBD1. The CDR3 loop spans 17 amino acids. The J segment lost 2 bases and the V segment lost 0 bases, leaving 5 bases of the junction unmatched. CDR1 is LNHDA, CDR2 SQIVND, per germline (reference sequence). CDR3: CASSIDLDRGGNQPQHF. The DNA for the CDR3 is TGTGCCAGTAGTATAGATTTGGACAGGGGTGGCAATCAGCCCCAGCATTTT.

The chain uses TRBV11-3 and TRBJ2-1, with no clear D. The ends were cut back, 5 bases at V and 10 bases at J, with 12 bases in the middle. The CDR3 contains 12 residues. CDR1 and CDR2 (germline): SGHNT, YENEEA. The CDR3 bases are TGTGCCAGCAGCACCGGGCAGACGGAGCAGTTCTTC. Translation: CASSTGQTEQFF.

This clone was counted only a few times. The chain uses TRBV6-5 and TRBJ2-2; D remains ambiguous. Germline CDR1 reads MNHEY; CDR2 reads SVGAGI. This CDR3 region has 15 residues. V shed 2 bases and J shed 4 bases, with 11 bases lying between them. The CDR3: CASSYGSVTTGELFF. CDR3 coding DNA: TGTGCCAGCAGTTACGGGTCAGTTACCACCGGGGAGCTGTTTTTT.

The chain employs TRBV7-6 and TRBJ2-1; maybe TRBD1 (5 bases). Trimming cost V 1 base and J 6 bases, with 10 bases left between them. The germline CDR1 and CDR2 sequences are SGHVS and FNYEAQ. The CDR3 covers 14 residues. CDR3 in amino acids: CASSLESRVNEQFF. The CDR3 region has the DNA TGTGCCAGCAGCTTAGAGAGCAGGGTCAATGAGCAGTTCTTC.

The chain employs TRBV2 and TRBJ2-7, with no clear D. CDR1 and CDR2 (germline): SNHLY, FYNNEI. The CDR3 length is 14 residues. The V end was cut by 6 bases, the J end by 0 bases, with 12 bases between. The CDR3 loop reads CASRIGQLSYEQYF. CDR3 nucleotide sequence: TGTGCCAGCAGAATAGGGCAGCTCTCCTACGAGCAGTACTTC. Full variable domain (missing parts from reference TRBV2 and TRBJ2-7): EPEVTQTPSHQVTQMGQEVILRCVPISNHLYFYWYRQILGQKVEFLVSFYNNEISEKSEIFDDQFSVERPDGSNFTLKIRSTKLEDSAMYFCASRIGQLSYEQYFGPGTRLTVT.

The chain is built from TRBV5-4 and TRBJ2-7; 8 bases match TRBD1. This CDR3 region has 14 residues. V dropped 7 bases and J dropped 3; count of bases not matched to a gene: 9. In germline, CDR1 is SGHNT, CDR2 YYREEE (reference sequence). The CDR3 DNA is TGTGCCAGCGCCTCAGGGGGCGGTCGCTACGAGCAGTACTTC. Translated: CASASGGGRYEQYF.

The chain recombines TRBV29-1 with TRBJ2-3; no definite D call. The CDR3 totals 14 residues. V lost 3 bases and J 4 bases, leaving 14 bases between the germline ends. CDR1 is SQVTM, CDR2 ANQGSEA, per germline. The CDR3 here is CSVDSPTAPDTQYF. The CDR3 DNA follows: TGCAGCGTTGACTCCCCGACCGCCCCAGATACGCAGTATTTT.

This clone has just one count. Other DNA sequences in this specimen translate into the identical CDR3. The chain is built from TRBV18 and TRBJ2-7; D assignment may be TRBD1 or TRBD2 (5 bases each). Germline assignment: CDR1 KGHSH and CDR2 LQKENI. The germline V and J ends were trimmed by 3 bases and 5 bases, with 14 bases remaining between them. This CDR3 is 14 amino acids long. The CDR3 here is CASSPTGTSDEQYF. The DNA for the CDR3 is TGTGCCAGCTCACCCACCGGGACCTCGGACGAGCAGTACTTC. The full variable domain, in which reference TRBV18 and TRBJ2-7 provide the parts outside the CDR3, is NAGVMQNPRHLVRRRGQEARLRCSPMKGHSHVYWYRQLPEEGLKFMVYLQKENIIDESGMPKERFSAEFPKEGPSILRIQQVVRGDSAAYFCASSPTGTSDEQYFGPGTRLTVT.